Listed below are T cell receptor beta chains from one sample, sequenced in a study of blood T cell repertoires in COVID-19. Produced via immunoSEQ multiplex PCR; TCRdb's table is partial and in-frame only. The sample has more than 40,000 clones; 87% are singletons. The material sequenced was peripheral blood. The receptors derive from a human donor in a cohort sampled during active COVID-19. CDR3s include the opening cysteine and the closing phenylalanine or tryptophan. D genes are given only for firm matches. Some rows mark clone size as missing; the rest say once, few, many or name a class of expanded clone.

len	j_gene	v_gene	d_gene	abundance	CDR3nt	CDR3aa
12	TRBJ2-7	TRBV10-2	-	-	TGCGCCAGTTCCTTGGCTTCCAACGAGCAGTACTTC	CASSLASNEQYF
14	TRBJ1-1	TRBV6-6	-	-	TGTGCCAGCAGTCACAGGCGGGGGAACACTGAAGCTTTCTTT	CASSHRRGNTEAFF
17	TRBJ2-7	TRBV3-1/TRBV3-2	TRBD1	once	TGTGCCAGCAGCCAACGTCTAAGGGACAGGGGGCGCTACGAGCAGTACTTC	CASSQRLRDRGRYEQYF
13	TRBJ2-2	TRBV7-3	-	once	TGTGCCAGCAGCCTCGGGGACACCGGGGAGCTGTTTTTT	CASSLGDTGELFF
13	TRBJ2-5	TRBV30	TRBD1	-	TGTGCCTGGAACCGACAGGGGATAGAGACCCAGTACTTC	CAWNRQGIETQYF
12	TRBJ2-2	TRBV6-5	-	-	TGTGCCAGTTATAGTGGCACCGGGGAGCTGTTTTTT	CASYSGTGELFF
14	TRBJ2-7	TRBV2	TRBD2	once	TGTGCCAGCAGTGAGACGGGAGGGCCCTACGAGCAGTACTTC	CASSETGGPYEQYF
14	TRBJ1-6	TRBV27	TRBD1	few	TGTGCCAGCAGTCGGGGGACAGGGGGTTCACCCCTCCACTTT	CASSRGTGGSPLHF
19	TRBJ2-1	TRBV21-1	-	-	TGTGCCAGCAGCAAAATCGCTAGCGGGGGGGCCCGATACCACAATGAGCAGTTCTTC	CASSKIASGGARYHNEQFF
16	TRBJ2-7	TRBV5-8	TRBD1	-	TGTGCCAGCAGCGCCTTGGTTCCGGGACAGGGGGGCGAGCAGTACTTC	CASSALVPGQGGEQYF
13	TRBJ1-1	TRBV19	-	once	TGTGCCAGTAGTATGGGGGGGAACACTGAAGCTTTCTTT	CASSMGGNTEAFF
12	TRBJ1-1	TRBV6-5	-	-	TGTGCCACCCGACAGTCCGGCACTGAAGCTTTCTTT	CATRQSGTEAFF
13	TRBJ1-1	TRBV5-4	-	-	TGTGCCAGCAGCTTGACAGTGAACACTGAAGCTTTCTTT	CASSLTVNTEAFF
13	TRBJ1-1	TRBV9	-	-	TGTGCCAGCAGCGAGGGGCTGAACACTGAAGCTTTCTTT	CASSEGLNTEAFF
16	TRBJ2-1	TRBV9	-	once	TGTGCCAGCAGCGTAGGGTCTAGGGACACCTACAATGAGCAGTTCTTC	CASSVGSRDTYNEQFF
17	TRBJ2-5	TRBV7-6	-	-	TGTGCCAGCAGCTTAGATCCACCGCAGACCGGGCAAGAGACCCAGTACTTC	CASSLDPPQTGQETQYF
13	TRBJ2-2	TRBV2	-	once	TGTGCCACCGGGGACAAACAGACCGGGGAGCTGTTTTTT	CATGDKQTGELFF
15	TRBJ2-1	TRBV5-1	TRBD1	-	TGCGCCAGCGATCCGACAGGGGGCGTTATCTCCGAGCAGTTCTTC	CASDPTGGVISEQFF
14	TRBJ2-7	TRBV27	-	-	TGTGCCAGCAGTTTACAAGGGAGCTCCTACGAGCAGTACTTC	CASSLQGSSYEQYF
13	TRBJ1-1	TRBV5-4	-	few	TGTGCCAGCAGCCCCCCGGGGGGCACTGAAGCTTTCTTT	CASSPPGGTEAFF
16	TRBJ2-2	TRBV27	-	-	TGTGCCAGCAGTTTTTTTATAGTCGGGAACACCGGGGAGCTGTTTTTT	CASSFFIVGNTGELFF
15	TRBJ1-2	TRBV4-1	TRBD1	-	TGCGCCAGCAGCCTACGGGACAGCCCGAACTATGGCTACACCTTC	CASSLRDSPNYGYTF
15	TRBJ1-1	TRBV6-5	-	-	TGTGCCAGCAGCCCCTCGGCACGGCGGGACACTGAAGCTTTCTTT	CASSPSARRDTEAFF
13	TRBJ2-1	TRBV11-2	-	-	TGTGCCAGCAGCTTAGGCCTAGACTATGAGCAGTTCTTC	CASSLGLDYEQFF
15	TRBJ2-7	TRBV4-2	TRBD2	-	TGTGCCGGCAGCCAATGGACTAGCGGGTCCTACGAGCAGTACTTC	CAGSQWTSGSYEQYF
14	TRBJ2-2	TRBV24-1	-	-	TGTGCCACCGCACCCGGTGGGAACACCGGGGAGCTGTTTTTT	CATAPGGNTGELFF
16	TRBJ2-5	TRBV2	TRBD1	-	TGTGCCAGCAGTGAAGGGCGGACAGGGGGCCAAGAGACCCAGTACTTC	CASSEGRTGGQETQYF
14	TRBJ2-7	TRBV6-1	-	-	TGTGCCAGCAGTGAAGCGGGGGGATCCTACGAGCAGTACTTC	CASSEAGGSYEQYF
16	TRBJ2-1	TRBV2	TRBD1	-	TGTGCCAGCAGTGGGGTCGCTGGGACAGGGAAGAATGAGCAGTTCTTC	CASSGVAGTGKNEQFF
14	TRBJ2-1	TRBV29-1	TRBD2	-	TGCAGCGTTGGCCTACGACTAGCGGACAATGAGCAGTTCTTC	CSVGLRLADNEQFF